This T cell receptor beta chain was recorded in a study of persistence of HIV-infected CD4 T cells. Study findings and constraints: TCRbeta richness was lower in CMV- and Gag-responding cells than in anti-CD3/anti-CD28-responding cells.

From germline, CDR1 is SNHLY and CDR2 FYNNEI. Trimming took off 3 bases at V and 1 base at J, with 9 bases between the two ends. The CDR3 has 14 amino acids. In the case of this clone: Its matching antigen is unknown.

Anti-CD3/anti-CD28 beads served as a nonspecific positive control stimulus. CD4+ T cells upregulating both CD40 ligand and CD69 were sorted as responding cells. The immunoSEQ assay was version 4, run in survey mode. Using immunoSEQ multiplex PCR, the repertoire was profiled, and TCRdb retains in-frame clones only, with some absent. Altogether about 45,000 clones are present, approximately 90% being singletons, with the ten largest covering 3.3%. The receptor was isolated from an adult woman with HIV who was CMV-seropositive. The chain links TRBV2 to TRBJ1-1; a weak D match, TRBD1 (5 bases). The sample consisted of CD4+ T cells sorted from PBMCs after approximately 18-hour stimulation, taken from a patient who received antiretroviral therapy. This CDR3 is CASSDMGPNTEAFF. Here the CDR3 DNA reads TGTGCCAGCAGTGACATGGGGCCGAACACTGAAGCTTTCTTT.